This TCR beta chain was captured in a study of cytomegalovirus exposure and HLA in healthy donors. The donors were members of the validation cohort, which comprised 90 to 150 subjects and was separate from the first cohort of roughly 700 subjects. Broader study findings: According to a later analysis, TCR clusters from the first cohort tended to co-occur in the approximately 130 validation repertoires. The study designated around 150 TCR beta chains cytomegalovirus-associated. In vitro, three CMV-associated chains proved specific for CMV antigens.

In regard to this clone: The antigen is undetermined.

Clones were sequenced by immunoSEQ multiplex PCR, and TCRdb holds only the in-frame ones, with some missing. The sample consists of roughly 80,000 clones, nearly 95% of them appearing once. The sample comprised PBMCs. This clonotype originated in a woman aged 18-29 years in good health and CMV-seronegative.

The chain's CDR3 is CASRVRDSVTPYEQYF. The CDR3 bases are TGTGCCAGCAGGGTTCGGGACAGTGTGACGCCCTACGAGCAGTACTTC. The chain joins TRBV2 to TRBJ2-7; 7 bases match TRBD1. The CDR3 consists of 16 residues. V shed 6 bases and J 2 bases; nucleotides not matched to a gene: 13. The germline CDR1 and CDR2 sequences are SNHLY and FYNNEI. Supplemented by reference TRBV2 and TRBJ2-7, the full variable domain reads EPEVTQTPSHQVTQMGQEVILRCVPISNHLYFYWYRQILGQKVEFLVSFYNNEISEKSEIFDDQFSVERPDGSNFTLKIRSTKLEDSAMYFCASRVRDSVTPYEQYFGPGTRLTVT.